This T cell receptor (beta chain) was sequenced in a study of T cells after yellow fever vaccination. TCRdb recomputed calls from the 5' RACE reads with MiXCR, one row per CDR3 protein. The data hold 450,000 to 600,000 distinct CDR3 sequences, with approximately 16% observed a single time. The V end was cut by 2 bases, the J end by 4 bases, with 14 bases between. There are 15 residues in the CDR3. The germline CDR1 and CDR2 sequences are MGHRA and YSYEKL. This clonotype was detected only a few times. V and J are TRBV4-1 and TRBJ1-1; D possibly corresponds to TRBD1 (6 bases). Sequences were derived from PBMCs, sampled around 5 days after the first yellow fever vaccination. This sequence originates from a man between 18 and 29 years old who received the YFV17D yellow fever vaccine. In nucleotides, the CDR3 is TGCGCCAGCAGCCAACCCCTTGGCAGGGGCACTGAAGCTTTCTTT. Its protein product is CASSQPLGRGTEAFF.